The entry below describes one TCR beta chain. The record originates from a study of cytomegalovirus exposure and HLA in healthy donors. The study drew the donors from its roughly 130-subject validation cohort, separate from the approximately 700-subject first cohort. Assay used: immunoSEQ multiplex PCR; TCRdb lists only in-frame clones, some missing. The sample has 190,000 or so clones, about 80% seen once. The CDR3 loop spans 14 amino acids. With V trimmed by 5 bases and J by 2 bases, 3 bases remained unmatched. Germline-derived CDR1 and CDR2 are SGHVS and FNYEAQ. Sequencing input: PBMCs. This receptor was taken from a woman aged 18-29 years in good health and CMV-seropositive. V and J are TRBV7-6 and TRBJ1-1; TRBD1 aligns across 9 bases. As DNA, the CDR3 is TGTGCCAGCAGCGTAACAGGGGGCAACACTGAAGCTTTCTTT. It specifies CASSVTGGNTEAFF.